This TCR beta chain was sequenced in a study of T cells in Graves' hyperthyroidism and ophthalmopathy. Study-wide background: At the time of initial diagnosis and before any treatment, peripheral blood was collected.

This clonotype was picked up many times. Its antigen is not known. Clinicians diagnosed patients from clinical symptoms, serum thyroxine and TRAb, thyroid ultrasound and orbital computed tomography. Fresh peripheral blood, roughly 10 ml, was the source of the PBMCs. V gave up 7 bases and J gave up 4 bases, with 8 bases separating them. Looked up from germline, CDR1 is SGHVS and CDR2 is FQNEAQ. This CDR3 spans 12 amino acids. Study outcomes and limitations: Most thyroid clonotypes expanded above 0.001 appeared in blood too.

TCR beta CDR3 sequences were amplified from RNA transcripts. The HTBI primer set served for first-round RT-PCR of the TCR CDR3. A single record per CDR3 protein comes from TCRdb applying MiXCR to the multiplex PCR reads. Here the sample spans around 300,000 distinct CDR3 sequences, about an eighth being singletons. Sequencing was carried out using blood. The source of this sequence is a woman in her 30s with Graves' hyperthyroidism that later progressed to Graves' ophthalmopathy. This chain joins TRBV7-8 and TRBJ2-1; D is uncertain. CDR3 residues: CASTMNYNEQFF. In DNA form, the CDR3 reads TGTGCCAGCACCATGAATTACAATGAGCAGTTCTTC.